The T cell receptor (beta chain) described here comes from a study of blood T cell repertoires in COVID-19. As for the study in general: Whether acute or convalescent, the COVID-19 samples came from the United States, Italy and Spain.

Per the original data handling: Reference gene primer amplification gave nucleated cell count estimates. TCRdb's copy holds only in-frame clones and misses some; the assay was immunoSEQ multiplex PCR. Clonal size and the V and J genes are those of that table, whereas D and trimming came from the DNA. The sample consists of over 90,000 clones, about 88% of them appearing once. Germline V gene data show CDR1 as MNHEY and CDR2 as SVGAGI. CDR3 length equals 13 residues. Deletions cut 10 bases from V and 8 bases from J, with 15 bases between. What was sequenced was peripheral blood. This TCR was sampled from a middle-aged man with active or convalescent COVID-19. This chain connects TRBV6-5 to TRBJ1-6; D unresolved. The CDR3 loop reads CANYPPPHSPLHF. The CDR3 bases are TGTGCCAACTATCCACCACCCCATTCACCCCTCCACTTT.